The sequence of this TCR beta chain was determined in a study of cytomegalovirus exposure and HLA in healthy donors. Study results and limitations: Across donors, sequencing depth was assumed by presence/absence analyses to be roughly uniform. Per a later analysis, about 18,000 TCR beta sequences showed association with HLA alleles at 0.05 false discovery rate. CMV serostatus alone was available as immune exposure information. Sequencing likely caused a cluster of highly shared sequence variants.

A note on this clone: Its antigen is not known.

This PCR relied on a set of 60 Vbeta primers and 13 Jbeta primers. Clones were read by immunoSEQ multiplex PCR, and TCRdb kept only the in-frame ones, dropping some. The sample carries approximately 180,000 clones, about four fifths recorded once. This sequence was found in a man between 18 and 29 years old in good health and CMV-seronegative. Sequenced material: PBMCs.

CDR3 loop: CASSLWGTGKRGQPQHF. CDR3 coding DNA: TGTGCCAGCAGTTTATGGGGGACAGGGAAAAGAGGGCAGCCCCAGCATTTT. The chain joins TRBV28 to TRBJ1-5; 9 positions match TRBD1. Germline CDR1 and CDR2: MDHEN and SYDVKM. This CDR3 comprises 17 residues. V was clipped by 0 bases and J by 7 bases; unmatched bases: 10.